Below, 22 T cell receptor beta chains from the same sample are listed, as sequenced in a study of blood T cell repertoires in COVID-19 (dated by TCRdb to the early 2020s). Libraries were made using the immunoSEQ multiplex PCR assay. This is the immuneACCESS table as TCRdb keeps it, with only in-frame sequences that have V and J called. A part of the clones is gone; compared with another copy, unresolved V genes explain less than half, and the rest is unexplained. The sample includes roughly 78,000 clones, with over 80% observed a single time. Around 13% of the sample is held by the ten biggest clonotypes. Material: peripheral blood. The receptors were sampled from a man between 45 and 60 years old with COVID-19, enrolled during active disease.

This clone is deemed medium-sized. The chain has TRBV6-6 and TRBJ2-7, with 7 bases matching TRBD2. The length of the CDR3 is 15 residues. Germline V gene sequence: CDR1 MNHNY, CDR2 SVGAGI (reference sequence). The trim removed 8 bases at V and 1 base at J, leaving 11 bases unmatched. Written as DNA, the CDR3 is TGTGCCAGCGGGCTTCGGGAGGACACTTCCTACGAGCAGTACTTC. Translated: CASGLREDTSYEQYF.

The chain employs TRBV9 and TRBJ1-1; possibly TRBD1 for D (5 bases). V was shortened by 3 bases and J by 1 base, with 13 bases between the two germline ends. Germline CDR1 SGDLS, CDR2 YYNGEE. CDR3 length equals 15 residues. The CDR3 nucleotides read TGTGCCAGCAGCGGAGCCGGTACAGGGAACACTGAAGCTTTCTTT. It codes for CASSGAGTGNTEAFF. The full variable domain, in which reference TRBV9 and TRBJ1-1 provide the parts outside the CDR3, is DSGVTQTPKHLITATGQRVTLRCSPRSGDLSVYWYQQSLDQGLQFLIQYYNGEERAKGNILERFSAQQFPDLHSELNLSSLELGDSALYFCASSGAGTGNTEAFFGQGTRLTVV.

The J gene is TRBJ1-2, the V gene TRBV30; tentative D call: TRBD1 (6 bases). The CDR3 contains 14 residues. Germline V CDR1 and CDR2: GTSNPN, SVGIG (reference sequence). Trimming stripped 0 bases from V and 0 bases from J, with 8 bases between. CDR3 DNA: TGTGCCTGGAGTGTACCAGGGGCTAACTATGGCTACACCTTC. This translates into CAWSVPGANYGYTF. Filled out from reference TRBV30 and TRBJ1-2, the complete variable domain reads SQTIHQWPATLVQPVGSPLSLECTVEGTSNPNLYWYRQAAGRGLQLLFYSVGIGQISSEVPQNLSASRPQDRQFILSSKKLLLSDSGFYLCAWSVPGANYGYTFGSGTRLTVV.

The gene calls are TRBV15 and TRBJ2-3; weak D call: TRBD1 (6 bases). CDR3 length: 14 residues. CDR1 and CDR2 from the germline V gene are LNHNV and YYDKDF (reference sequence). The V gene lost 5 bases and the J gene lost 1 base, with 10 bases spanning the gap. This CDR3 reads CATSSRQGTDTQYF. CDR3 nucleotide sequence: TGTGCCACCAGCTCCCGACAGGGCACAGATACGCAGTATTTT.

V is TRBV27 and J is TRBJ2-5, with 16 bases identical to TRBD2. The trim removed 10 bases at V and 7 bases at J, leaving 6 bases unmatched. Per germline, CDR1 MNHEY and CDR2 SMNVEV (reference sequence). This CDR3 has 14 amino acids. The CDR3 nucleotides read TGTGCCACCAGGGGACTAGCGGGAGGGAGGACCCAGTACTTC. This translates into CATRGLAGGRTQYF.

The chain employs TRBV4-3 and TRBJ2-3; TRBD2 agrees at 7 bases. This CDR3 has 17 residues. Germline values: CDR1 LGHNA, CDR2 YSLEER. Trimming took 1 base from V and 3 from J; bases not matched to a gene: 10. As DNA, the CDR3 is TGCGCCAGCAGCCAAGGGCGCTCGGGCGGGAGTACAGATACGCAGTATTTT. This codes for CASSQGRSGGSTDTQYF.

The rearrangement uses TRBV28 and TRBJ2-7, with TRBD2 matching 8 bases. CDR3 length: 13 residues. The germline V gene encodes CDR1 MDHEN and CDR2 SYDVKM. The V gene end was trimmed by 8 bases and the J gene end by 6 bases; junction bases not matched to a gene: 9. The CDR3 is CASYSGKDLEQYF. As DNA, the CDR3 is TGTGCCAGCTATAGCGGGAAAGACCTCGAGCAGTACTTC. Filled out from reference TRBV28 and TRBJ2-7, the complete variable domain reads DVKVTQSSRYLVKRTGEKVFLECVQDMDHENMFWYRQDPGLGLRLIYFSYDVKMKEKGDIPEGYSVSREKKERFSLILESASTNQTSMYLCASYSGKDLEQYFGPGTRLTVT.

The CDR3 sequence is CASSDLDREETHGYTF. In DNA form, the CDR3 reads TGTGCCAGCAGCGACCTGGACAGGGAGGAAACCCATGGCTACACCTTC. This chain joins TRBV9 and TRBJ1-2; 8 bases match TRBD1. CDR1 and CDR2 (germline): SGDLS, YYNGEE. The V gene end was trimmed by 3 bases and the J gene end by 6 bases; junction bases not matched to a gene: 13. The CDR3 is 16 residues long.

The V and J genes are TRBV2 and TRBJ2-5; 11 bases line up with TRBD2. Germline V gene sequence: CDR1 SNHLY, CDR2 FYNNEI. J was trimmed by 0 bases and V by 2 bases; bases with no gene match: 5. The CDR3 is made up of 17 amino acids. CDR3 loop: CASSESLAGGYQETQYF. The CDR3 DNA follows: TGTGCCAGCAGTGAATCTCTAGCGGGAGGCTACCAAGAGACCCAGTACTTC.

The rearrangement joins TRBV7-2 to TRBJ2-1, with D possibly being TRBD1 (5 bases). There are 13 residues in the CDR3. Per the germline V gene, CDR1 is SGHTA and CDR2 is FQGNSA. V dropped 2 bases and J dropped 6 bases, with 8 bases sitting between them. CDR3 sequence reads: CASSLLGLNEQFF. In DNA form, the CDR3 reads TGTGCCAGCAGCTTATTGGGGCTCAATGAGCAGTTCTTC.

The chain is built from TRBV5-6 and TRBJ2-1, with 13 bases that match TRBD2. In germline, CDR1 is SGHDT, CDR2 YYEEEE. Unmatched junction bases numbered 0, after V lost 1 base and J lost 14 bases. The CDR3 contains 12 residues. The DNA of the CDR3 is TGTGCCAGCAGCTTGACTAGCGGGAGGGAGTTCTTC. As protein: CASSLTSGREFF.

The chain is built from TRBV5-8 and TRBJ2-1, with 9 bases identical to TRBD2. Germline values: CDR1 SGHTS, CDR2 YDEGEE. CDR3 length: 17 residues. Trimming cost V 1 base and J 7 bases; bases outside gene matches: 12. The CDR3 is CASSLSLSLAGINEQFF. The CDR3 DNA reads as TGTGCCAGCAGCTTGTCTTTATCACTAGCGGGCATAAATGAGCAGTTCTTC.

The chain is built from TRBV5-5 and TRBJ2-1, with unresolved D. V was shortened by 4 bases and J by 3 bases, with 20 bases between the two germline ends. Germline V lookup: CDR1 SGHKS, CDR2 YYEKEE (reference sequence). This CDR3 contains 17 residues. The CDR3 DNA follows: TGTGCCAGCAGCCCCGATTCCGTCTTTGAGCTCTACAATGAGCAGTTCTTC. Translation: CASSPDSVFELYNEQFF.

J is TRBJ2-4 and V is TRBV3-1 (or the pseudogene TRBV3-2), with 12 bases aligning to TRBD2. There are 17 residues in the CDR3. V shed 3 bases and J 0 bases; nucleotides not matched to a gene: 3. CDR1 and CDR2 (germline): LGHDT, YNNKEL (reference sequence). The CDR3 here is CASSQGGLAGAKNIQYF. The CDR3 nucleotides are TGTGCCAGCAGCCAGGGGGGACTAGCGGGAGCCAAAAACATTCAGTACTTC.

The chain employs TRBV7-2 and TRBJ1-2; 9 positions match TRBD1. The germline V gene encodes CDR1 SGHTA and CDR2 FQGNSA. Losses at the gene ends were 0 bases for V and 4 bases for J; bases not matched to a gene: 6. This CDR3 is 16 amino acids long. Here the CDR3 reads CASSLASTGGVYGYTF. CDR3 coding DNA: TGTGCCAGCAGCTTAGCCTCGACAGGGGGGGTCTATGGCTACACCTTC.

The V and J genes are TRBV19 and TRBJ2-1, with D perhaps matching TRBD2 (6 bases). Germline CDR1 and CDR2: LNHDA and SQIVND (reference sequence). The CDR3 runs 17 residues. Trimming cost V 6 bases and J 0 bases, with 18 bases left between them. In nucleotides, the CDR3 is TGTGCCAGTAGATCCCCTAGTAGCGGCGCCTCCTACAATGAGCAGTTCTTC. Translation: CASRSPSSGASYNEQFF.

This chain joins TRBV5-1 and TRBJ2-7; D may be TRBD1 (5 bases). The germline V gene has CDR1 SGHRS and CDR2 YFSETQ. Deletions cut 0 bases from V and 6 bases from J, with 13 bases between. The CDR3 is made up of 14 amino acids. CDR3 coding DNA: TGCGCCAGCAGCTTGGGTTCTTGGGGCGGCGAGCAGTACTTC. Its protein product is CASSLGSWGGEQYF.

The chain couples TRBV4-2 to TRBJ1-1; no firm D call. CDR1 is LGHNA and CDR2 is YNFKEQ in the germline V gene. This CDR3 spans 12 amino acids. Trimming shortened V by 0 bases and J by 11 bases, and 10 bases separated the two germline ends. The CDR3 sequence is CASSQDIGGAFF. Written as DNA, the CDR3 is TGTGCCAGCAGCCAAGATATTGGCGGGGCTTTCTTT.

The chain combines TRBV30 with TRBJ2-6; tentative D call: TRBD2 (5 bases). The V and J ends lost 1 base and 2 bases respectively, with 9 bases between them. Looked up from germline, CDR1 is GTSNPN and CDR2 is SVGIG (reference sequence). The CDR3 is 15 amino acids. CDR3 loop: CAWSAGGTGANVLTF. Written as DNA, the CDR3 is TGTGCCTGGAGTGCCGGAGGAACTGGGGCCAACGTCCTGACTTTC.

A single count supports this clone. The V gene is TRBV9, the J gene TRBJ2-5; D is possibly TRBD2 (5 bases). The CDR3 is 14 residues long. CDR1 and CDR2 from the germline V gene are SGDLS and YYNGEE. Trimming removed 3 bases at V and 5 bases at J, with 14 bases between. The CDR3 is CASSAGVGGETQYF. Written as DNA, the CDR3 is TGTGCCAGCAGCGCCGGGGTGGGCGGGGAGACCCAGTACTTC.

The chain is built from TRBV4-1 and TRBJ1-2, with TRBD1 identical over 8 bases. With V trimmed by 2 bases and J by 8 bases, 10 bases remained unmatched. CDR3 length: 15 residues. Germline V gene sequence: CDR1 MGHRA, CDR2 YSYEKL. This CDR3 reads CASSQPGQGMYGYTF. CDR3 DNA sequence: TGCGCCAGCAGCCAACCCGGACAGGGTATGTACGGCTACACCTTC.

This clone was seen once. V usage is TRBV2 and J usage is TRBJ2-1; D is unclear. This CDR3 contains 14 residues. V lost 6 bases and J lost 0, with 9 bases in between. Germline values: CDR1 SNHLY, CDR2 FYNNEI. DNA of the CDR3: TGTGCCAGCAGCCCACAGAGCTCCTACAATGAGCAGTTCTTC. As protein: CASSPQSSYNEQFF.